The 4 T cell receptor beta chains below come from one sample, sequenced in a study of identical twins. Via MiXCR, TCRdb re-called the 5' RACE reads, giving one row per CDR3 protein. The table includes 200,000 to 250,000 distinct CDR3 sequences, 8% to 11% detected once. Sequencing input: memory T cells sorted from blood. The source of these receptors is a man in his fifties or sixties in good health.

In the case of this clonotype: A much larger clone differs by one base, so this may be a read error. The CDR3 spells CSARVQGALISLSTDTQYF. In DNA, the CDR3 is TGCAGTGCTAGAGTTCAGGGGGCACTCATCTCTCTTAGCACAGATACGCAGTATTTT. V usage is TRBV20-1 and J usage is TRBJ2-3, with 8 bases fitting TRBD1. Germline CDR1 reads DFQATT; CDR2 reads SNEGSKA (reference sequence). The CDR3 extends over 19 amino acids. V dropped 1 base and J dropped 0; count of bases not matched to a gene: 15.

Many counts were recorded for this clonotype. The genes are TRBV6-4 and TRBJ2-2; D gene unclear. Germline V gene lookup returns CDR1 MRHNA and CDR2 SNTAGT. The CDR3 is 13 amino acids. V gave up 6 bases and J gave up 2 bases, with 7 bases separating them. The CDR3 DNA follows: TGTGCCAGCAGGGACGTAAACACCGGGGAGCTGTTTTTT. It specifies CASRDVNTGELFF.

This clonotype has a count of ten or more. This chain's CDR3 is CASSFGQSARYGYTF. CDR3 coding DNA: TGTGCCAGCAGCTTCGGACAGTCTGCCCGCTATGGCTACACCTTC. The chain is built from TRBV7-2 and TRBJ1-2, with a tentative D call TRBD1 (6 bases). The germline V gene has CDR1 SGHTA and CDR2 FQGNSA. V gave up 3 bases and J gave up 4 bases, with 15 bases separating them. This CDR3 comprises 15 residues.

The chain uses TRBV7-9 and TRBJ2-4; TRBD1 agrees at 8 bases. Per the germline V gene, CDR1 is SEHNR and CDR2 is FQNEAQ (reference sequence). Trimming took 4 bases from V and 4 from J; bases not matched to a gene: 6. This CDR3 region has 15 residues. CDR3 protein: CASSYGQGTKNIQYF. CDR3 bases: TGTGCCAGCAGCTACGGACAGGGCACAAAAAACATTCAGTACTTC. Filled out from reference TRBV7-9 and TRBJ2-4, the complete variable domain reads DTGVSQNPRHKITKRGQNVTFRCDPISEHNRLYWYRQTLGQGPEFLTYFQNEAQLEKSRLLSDRFSAERPKGSFSTLEIQRTEQGDSAMYLCASSYGQGTKNIQYFGAGTRLSVL.